A single T cell receptor beta chain is shown here with its context. Study processing details: Quantification of nucleated cells was approximated via reference gene primer amplification. Data came from immunoSEQ multiplex PCR; TCRdb stores just in-frame clones and leaves some out. That table is the source of V, J and clone size, and D and trimming were worked out from the DNA. This table holds about 120,000 clones, about 90% found once. The data are from a study of blood T cell repertoires in COVID-19. Looking at the study overall: T cells, B-cell-depleted T cells, or PBMCs supplied cDNA or gDNA.

V was trimmed by 3 bases and J by 5 bases, leaving 17 bases between them. Looked up from germline, CDR1 is LGHDT and CDR2 is YNNKEL (reference sequence). CDR3 length: 15 residues. The J gene is TRBJ2-7, the V gene TRBV3-1 (or the pseudogene TRBV3-2); possibly TRBD1 for D (6 bases). The source material was peripheral blood. This clonotype was obtained from a woman aged 45-59 years with active or convalescent COVID-19. The CDR3 protein is CASSHPTGMFHEQYF. The CDR3 nucleotides are TGTGCCAGCAGCCACCCGACAGGTATGTTCCACGAGCAGTACTTC.